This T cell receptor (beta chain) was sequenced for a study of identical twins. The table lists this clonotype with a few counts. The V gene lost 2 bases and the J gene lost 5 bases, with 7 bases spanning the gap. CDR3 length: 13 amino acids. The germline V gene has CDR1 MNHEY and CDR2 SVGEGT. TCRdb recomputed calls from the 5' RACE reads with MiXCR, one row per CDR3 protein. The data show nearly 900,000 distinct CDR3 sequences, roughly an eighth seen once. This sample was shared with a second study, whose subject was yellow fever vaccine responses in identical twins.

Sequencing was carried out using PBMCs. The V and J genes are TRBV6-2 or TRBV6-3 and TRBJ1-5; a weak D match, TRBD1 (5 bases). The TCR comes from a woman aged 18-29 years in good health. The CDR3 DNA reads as TGTGCCAGCAGTTACATGGGGGATCAGCCCCAGCATTTT. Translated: CASSYMGDQPQHF.